This is a list of T cell receptor beta chains from one sample in a study of cytomegalovirus exposure and HLA in healthy donors. Sequenced by immunoSEQ multiplex PCR; TCRdb stores in-frame clones only, minus some. This table lists around 100,000 clones. The material sequenced was PBMCs. The receptors shown here come from a man aged 35-49 years in good health and CMV-seropositive. Each CDR3 is given with its conserved first and last residue. D genes are given only for firm matches.

CDR3	DNA	D	J	V
CASSDHRGYGYGYTF	TGCGCCAGCAGCGACCACAGGGGCTACGGGTATGGCTACACCTTC	TRBD1	TRBJ1-2	TRBV4-3
CASSYYVTAGGLTYEQYF	TGTGCCAGCAGCTATTACGTTACCGCAGGGGGTTTAACCTACGAGCAGTACTTC	TRBD1	TRBJ2-7	TRBV5-6
CASSLVAGVQETQYF	TGTGCCAGCAGCTTAGTAGCGGGAGTTCAAGAGACCCAGTACTTC	TRBD2	TRBJ2-5	TRBV7-6
CASSLFGRPDNEQFF	TGTGCCAGCAGCTTATTCGGGAGGCCCGACAATGAGCAGTTCTTC	TRBD2	TRBJ2-1	TRBV11-3
CTSSRPGTGESVESNQPQHF	TGCACCAGCAGCCGACCGGGGACAGGGGAATCAGTTGAGAGCAATCAGCCCCAGCATTTT	NA	TRBJ1-5	TRBV1
CASSLGGRNTDTQYF	TGTGCCAGCAGCTTGGGCGGGAGGAACACAGATACGCAGTATTTT	TRBD2	TRBJ2-3	TRBV5-5
CASSLSSTQETQYF	TGTGCCAGCAGTTTATCAAGTACTCAAGAGACCCAGTACTTC	NA	TRBJ2-5	TRBV28
CASSPTGTANTGELFF	TGTGCCAGCTCACCTACCGGGACAGCGAACACCGGGGAGCTGTTTTTT	TRBD1	TRBJ2-2	TRBV18
CASSLVKGDTEAFF	TGTGCCAGCAGCTTAGTAAAGGGGGACACTGAAGCTTTCTTT	NA	TRBJ1-1	TRBV7-8
CASSESTAGEQFF	TGCGCCAGCAGTGAGTCGACAGCGGGTGAGCAGTTCTTC	NA	TRBJ2-1	TRBV10-1
CASSTTSLRVERDGPYEQYF	TGCGCCAGCAGCACGACTTCCTTGAGAGTGGAGCGGGACGGACCCTACGAGCAGTACTTC	TRBD2	TRBJ2-7	TRBV5-1
CASSQRTGDEKLFF	TGTGCCAGCAGCCAAAGGACAGGTGATGAAAAACTGTTTTTT	TRBD1	TRBJ1-4	TRBV7-9
CASSRSGREYNEQFF	TGTGCCAGCAGCAGAAGCGGGAGGGAGTACAATGAGCAGTTCTTC	TRBD2	TRBJ2-1	TRBV11-3
CASSLGLPGTQYF	TGTGCCAGCAGCTTGGGACTGCCGGGGACGCAGTATTTT	NA	TRBJ2-3	TRBV14
CSVTRGNYGYTF	TGCAGCGTCACCAGGGGTAACTATGGCTACACCTTC	NA	TRBJ1-2	TRBV29-1
CAIRPSGGTYEQYF	TGTGCCATCAGGCCTAGCGGGGGGACCTACGAGCAGTACTTC	TRBD2	TRBJ2-7	TRBV10-3
CASSLAGDTQYF	TGTGCCAGCAGCTTAGCGGGTGATACGCAGTATTTT	NA	TRBJ2-3	TRBV11-2
CAISEYEGQKKGDTQYF	TGTGCCATCAGTGAGTACGAGGGTCAAAAGAAAGGAGATACGCAGTATTTT	NA	TRBJ2-3	TRBV10-3
CASSQRLAGIYNEQFF	TGTGCCAGCAGCCAAAGACTAGCGGGGATATACAATGAGCAGTTCTTC	TRBD2	TRBJ2-1	TRBV11-2
CSVARLSSYEQYF	TGCAGCGTTGCCAGACTAAGCTCCTACGAGCAGTACTTC	NA	TRBJ2-7	TRBV29-1
CASRRQGYRNTEAFF	TGTGCCAGCAGAAGACAGGGCTATAGGAACACTGAAGCTTTCTTT	TRBD1	TRBJ1-1	TRBV28
CASKPRQYYNEQFF	TGTGCCAGCAAACCCAGACAGTACTACAATGAGCAGTTCTTC	NA	TRBJ2-1	TRBV6-5
CASSESAGRVHEQYF	TGTGCCAGCAGTGAATCGGCAGGGAGGGTCCACGAGCAGTACTTC	TRBD2	TRBJ2-7	TRBV2
CASSHIRREGRETQYF	TGTGCCAGCAGCCATATAAGGCGGGAGGGCCGGGAGACCCAGTACTTC	TRBD2	TRBJ2-5	TRBV5-6
CASSRVTSGSYEQYF	TGTGCCAGTAGTAGGGTGACTAGCGGTTCCTACGAGCAGTACTTC	TRBD2	TRBJ2-7	TRBV19
CASSRTSGSSDTQYF	TGTGCCAGCAGTAGGACTAGCGGGAGCTCAGATACGCAGTATTTT	TRBD2	TRBJ2-3	TRBV6-4
CASSEFPVNSGNTIYF	TGCGCCAGCAGTGAGTTCCCGGTCAACTCTGGAAACACCATATATTTT	NA	TRBJ1-3	TRBV10-1
CASSINRDRALNYGYTF	TGTGCCAGCAGCATAAACCGGGACAGGGCCCTTAACTATGGCTACACCTTC	TRBD1	TRBJ1-2	TRBV7-2
CASSPTVENTEAFF	TGTGCCAGCTCACCAACTGTAGAGAACACTGAAGCTTTCTTT	NA	TRBJ1-1	TRBV18
CASSERGDGANVLTF	TGTGCCAGCAGTGAACGGGGGGATGGGGCCAACGTCCTGACTTTC	TRBD2	TRBJ2-6	TRBV6-1
CASSITMGQSNTGELFF	TGTGCCAGCAGCATAACCATGGGACAGTCGAACACCGGGGAGCTGTTTTTT	TRBD1	TRBJ2-2	TRBV7-3
CASGQVPYEQYF	TGTGCCAGCGGACAGGTTCCCTACGAGCAGTACTTC	TRBD1	TRBJ2-7	TRBV2
CASSFGPYGYTF	TGTGCCAGCAGTTTTGGGCCCTATGGCTACACCTTC	NA	TRBJ1-2	TRBV28
CASSEALIVREQYF	TGTGCCAGCAGTGAAGCCCTCATAGTGCGCGAGCAGTACTTC	NA	TRBJ2-7	TRBV6-1
CASSVDNSLRGQYF	TGTGCCAGCAGCGTAGATAATAGTCTACGTGGGCAGTACTTC	NA	TRBJ2-7	TRBV9
CASSLRKTGGFSGELFF	TGTGCCAGCAGCCTCCGGAAGACAGGGGGCTTTTCCGGGGAGCTGTTTTTT	TRBD1	TRBJ2-2	TRBV11-1
CASSLQGRIYEQYF	TGTGCCAGCAGCTTACAGGGTCGTATCTACGAGCAGTACTTC	NA	TRBJ2-7	TRBV7-2
CASDPGQTIYGYTF	TGTGCCAGCGACCCGGGACAGACCATCTATGGCTACACCTTC	TRBD1	TRBJ1-2	TRBV19
CASSYPSGGDTEAFF	TGTGCCAGCAGCTATCCGTCAGGGGGCGACACTGAAGCTTTCTTT	TRBD1	TRBJ1-1	TRBV7-9
CASSGETGVSDYGYTF	TGTGCCAGCAGCGGTGAGACAGGGGTATCGGACTATGGCTACACCTTC	TRBD1	TRBJ1-2	TRBV5-6
CASSRRDEQFF	TGTGCCAGCAGCCGGAGAGATGAGCAGTTCTTC	NA	TRBJ2-1	TRBV2
CASSELGQRYLVGEQYF	TGTGCCAGCAGTGAATTGGGACAGCGATACCTCGTGGGTGAGCAGTACTTC	TRBD1	TRBJ2-7	TRBV6-1
CAMGSGDRVTSYGYTF	TGTGCCATGGGTTCCGGGGACAGGGTAACTTCCTATGGCTACACCTTC	TRBD1	TRBJ1-2	TRBV7-9
CASSSGSSYEQYF	TGTGCCAGCAGTTCAGGATCTTCCTACGAGCAGTACTTC	NA	TRBJ2-7	TRBV28
CASSTGQFGYTF	TGTGCCAGTAGTACGGGACAGTTTGGCTACACCTTC	TRBD1	TRBJ1-2	TRBV19
CASSSHPPGGYEQYF	TGTGCCAGCAGCTCCCACCCCCCAGGGGGCTACGAGCAGTACTTC	TRBD1	TRBJ2-7	TRBV28
CASNTRGGRTNEKLFF	TGTGCCAGCAATACCCGGGGAGGTAGGACTAATGAAAAACTGTTTTTT	NA	TRBJ1-4	TRBV2
CASSPGTSGIHEQYF	TGCGCCAGCAGCCCGGGGACTAGCGGGATCCACGAGCAGTACTTC	TRBD2	TRBJ2-7	TRBV5-1
CASSLVIAGLRGANVLTF	TGCGCCAGCAGCTTGGTGATAGCGGGATTGAGGGGGGCCAACGTCCTGACTTTC	TRBD2	TRBJ2-6	TRBV5-1
CASSVEQGTYQETQYF	TGTGCCAGCAGCGTAGAGCAGGGGACATACCAAGAGACCCAGTACTTC	NA	TRBJ2-5	TRBV9
CASSVSGGYEQYF	TGCGCCAGCAGCGTCTCGGGGGGTTACGAGCAGTACTTC	TRBD2	TRBJ2-7	TRBV4-1
CASRNADSGYTF	TGTGCCAGCAGGAACGCCGACAGTGGCTACACCTTC	NA	TRBJ1-2	TRBV6-5